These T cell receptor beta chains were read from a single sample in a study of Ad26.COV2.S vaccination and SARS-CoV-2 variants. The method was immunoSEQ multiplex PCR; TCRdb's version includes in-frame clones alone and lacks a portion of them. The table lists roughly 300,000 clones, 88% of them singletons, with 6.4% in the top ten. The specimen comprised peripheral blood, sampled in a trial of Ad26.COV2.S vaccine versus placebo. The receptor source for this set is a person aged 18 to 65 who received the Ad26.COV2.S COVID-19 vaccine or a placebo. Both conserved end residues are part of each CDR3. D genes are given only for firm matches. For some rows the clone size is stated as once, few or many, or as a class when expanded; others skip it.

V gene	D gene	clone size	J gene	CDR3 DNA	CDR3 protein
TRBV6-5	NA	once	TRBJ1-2	TGTGCCAGCAGTTACGGGACATTCGGCAACTATGGCTACACCTTC	CASSYGTFGNYGYTF
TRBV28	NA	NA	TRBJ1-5	TGTGCCAGCAGGGGTGGAATTGGTCAGCCCCAGCATTTT	CASRGGIGQPQHF
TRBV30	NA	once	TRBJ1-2	TGTGCCTGGAGTGTGTCCCCAACGGGAGGCTACACCTTC	CAWSVSPTGGYTF
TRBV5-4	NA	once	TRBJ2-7	TGTGCCCACCCGAGGGTCGAGCAGTACTTC	CAHPRVEQYF
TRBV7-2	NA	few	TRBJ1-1	TGTGCCAGCAGCTTAGTCGGAATGAACACTGAAGCTTTCTTT	CASSLVGMNTEAFF
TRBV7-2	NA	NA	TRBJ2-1	TGTGCCAGCAGCCCCACGGGTCCGCCGGCCTACAATGAGCAGTTCTTC	CASSPTGPPAYNEQFF
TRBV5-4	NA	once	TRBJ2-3	TGTGCCAGCAGCTCTCGTGAGGACACAGATACGCAGTATTTT	CASSSREDTDTQYF
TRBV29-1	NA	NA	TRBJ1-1	TGCAGCGTTGACAGGGGTAACACTGAAGCTTTCTTT	CSVDRGNTEAFF
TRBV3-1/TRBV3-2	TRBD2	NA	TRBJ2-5	TGTGCCAGCAGGACTAGCGGTGTGTACCAAGAGACCCAGTACTTC	CASRTSGVYQETQYF
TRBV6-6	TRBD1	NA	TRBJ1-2	TGTGCCAGCAGTCGACGTATGTTGACAGGGCAGGCCGCGGATCTCTTC	CASSRRMLTGQAADLF
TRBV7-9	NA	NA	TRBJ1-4	TGTGCCAGCAGCTTGCAGGAAGGTGGTGAAAAACTGTTTTTT	CASSLQEGGEKLFF
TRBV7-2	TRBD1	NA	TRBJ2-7	TGTGCCAGCAGCGGTTACTCCCCGGGACAGGGCTACGAGCAGTACTTC	CASSGYSPGQGYEQYF
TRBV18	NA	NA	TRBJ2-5	TGTGCCAGCTCACCCGTTCGGGAGACCCAGTACTTC	CASSPVRETQYF
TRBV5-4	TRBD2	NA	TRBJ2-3	TGTGCCAGCAGCTTGAACGCGGGAGGAAGATCAGATACGCAGTATTTT	CASSLNAGGRSDTQYF
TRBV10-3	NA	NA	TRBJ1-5	TGTGCCATCAGTGAGTCGGGGGGGGATCAGCCCCAGCATTTT	CAISESGGDQPQHF
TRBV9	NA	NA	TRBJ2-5	TGTGCCAGCAGCCCAGAGGGAATCCAAGAGACCCAGTACTTC	CASSPEGIQETQYF
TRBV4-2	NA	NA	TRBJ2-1	TGTGCCAGCAGCCAAGTTCCTACGGAGCAGTTCTTC	CASSQVPTEQFF
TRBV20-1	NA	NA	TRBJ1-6	TGCAGTGCCGATGATTCACCCCTCCACTTT	CSADDSPLHF
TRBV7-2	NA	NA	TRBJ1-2	TGTGCCAGCAGCTTAGATAGATATGGCTACACCTTC	CASSLDRYGYTF
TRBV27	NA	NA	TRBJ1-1	TGTGCCAGCAGTTTTTTTGTGGGTGCCACTGAAGCTTTCTTT	CASSFFVGATEAFF
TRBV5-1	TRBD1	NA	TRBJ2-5	TGCGCCAGCAGCCCCCGGACAGGCGGATTAGGGACCCAGTACTTC	CASSPRTGGLGTQYF
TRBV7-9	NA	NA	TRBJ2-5	TGTGCCAGCAGCAAACGGACTAAAGAAGAGACCCAGTACTTC	CASSKRTKEETQYF
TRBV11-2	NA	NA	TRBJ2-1	TGTGCCAGCAACTCCGGGACCCCTCGGAATGAGCAGTTCTTC	CASNSGTPRNEQFF
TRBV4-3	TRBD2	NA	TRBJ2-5	TGCGCCAGCAGCCAAGACACGGGAGGCCGAGAGACCCAGTACTTC	CASSQDTGGRETQYF
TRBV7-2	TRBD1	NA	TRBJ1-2	TGTGCCAGCAGCTTAAATGGACAGGGGGTAGGATATGGCTACACCTTC	CASSLNGQGVGYGYTF
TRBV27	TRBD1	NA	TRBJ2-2	TGTGCCAGCAGGAGACAGGGCCTTACCGGGGAGCTGTTTTTT	CASRRQGLTGELFF
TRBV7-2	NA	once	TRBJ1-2	TGTGCCAGCAGCTTAGATTGGGATAACTATGGCTACACCTTC	CASSLDWDNYGYTF
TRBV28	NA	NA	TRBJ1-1	TGTGCCAGCAGTGGGGCAAAGAACACTGAAGCTTTCTTT	CASSGAKNTEAFF
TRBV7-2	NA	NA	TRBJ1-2	TGTGCCAGCAGCTTAGAGTCTCGGAATGGCTACACCTTC	CASSLESRNGYTF
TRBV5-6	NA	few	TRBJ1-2	TGTGCCAGCAGCCGGGACCGGGGAGGCTACACCTTC	CASSRDRGGYTF
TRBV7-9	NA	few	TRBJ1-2	TGTGCCAGCAGCTTAGCGGGGAAGGGCTATGGCTACACCTTC	CASSLAGKGYGYTF